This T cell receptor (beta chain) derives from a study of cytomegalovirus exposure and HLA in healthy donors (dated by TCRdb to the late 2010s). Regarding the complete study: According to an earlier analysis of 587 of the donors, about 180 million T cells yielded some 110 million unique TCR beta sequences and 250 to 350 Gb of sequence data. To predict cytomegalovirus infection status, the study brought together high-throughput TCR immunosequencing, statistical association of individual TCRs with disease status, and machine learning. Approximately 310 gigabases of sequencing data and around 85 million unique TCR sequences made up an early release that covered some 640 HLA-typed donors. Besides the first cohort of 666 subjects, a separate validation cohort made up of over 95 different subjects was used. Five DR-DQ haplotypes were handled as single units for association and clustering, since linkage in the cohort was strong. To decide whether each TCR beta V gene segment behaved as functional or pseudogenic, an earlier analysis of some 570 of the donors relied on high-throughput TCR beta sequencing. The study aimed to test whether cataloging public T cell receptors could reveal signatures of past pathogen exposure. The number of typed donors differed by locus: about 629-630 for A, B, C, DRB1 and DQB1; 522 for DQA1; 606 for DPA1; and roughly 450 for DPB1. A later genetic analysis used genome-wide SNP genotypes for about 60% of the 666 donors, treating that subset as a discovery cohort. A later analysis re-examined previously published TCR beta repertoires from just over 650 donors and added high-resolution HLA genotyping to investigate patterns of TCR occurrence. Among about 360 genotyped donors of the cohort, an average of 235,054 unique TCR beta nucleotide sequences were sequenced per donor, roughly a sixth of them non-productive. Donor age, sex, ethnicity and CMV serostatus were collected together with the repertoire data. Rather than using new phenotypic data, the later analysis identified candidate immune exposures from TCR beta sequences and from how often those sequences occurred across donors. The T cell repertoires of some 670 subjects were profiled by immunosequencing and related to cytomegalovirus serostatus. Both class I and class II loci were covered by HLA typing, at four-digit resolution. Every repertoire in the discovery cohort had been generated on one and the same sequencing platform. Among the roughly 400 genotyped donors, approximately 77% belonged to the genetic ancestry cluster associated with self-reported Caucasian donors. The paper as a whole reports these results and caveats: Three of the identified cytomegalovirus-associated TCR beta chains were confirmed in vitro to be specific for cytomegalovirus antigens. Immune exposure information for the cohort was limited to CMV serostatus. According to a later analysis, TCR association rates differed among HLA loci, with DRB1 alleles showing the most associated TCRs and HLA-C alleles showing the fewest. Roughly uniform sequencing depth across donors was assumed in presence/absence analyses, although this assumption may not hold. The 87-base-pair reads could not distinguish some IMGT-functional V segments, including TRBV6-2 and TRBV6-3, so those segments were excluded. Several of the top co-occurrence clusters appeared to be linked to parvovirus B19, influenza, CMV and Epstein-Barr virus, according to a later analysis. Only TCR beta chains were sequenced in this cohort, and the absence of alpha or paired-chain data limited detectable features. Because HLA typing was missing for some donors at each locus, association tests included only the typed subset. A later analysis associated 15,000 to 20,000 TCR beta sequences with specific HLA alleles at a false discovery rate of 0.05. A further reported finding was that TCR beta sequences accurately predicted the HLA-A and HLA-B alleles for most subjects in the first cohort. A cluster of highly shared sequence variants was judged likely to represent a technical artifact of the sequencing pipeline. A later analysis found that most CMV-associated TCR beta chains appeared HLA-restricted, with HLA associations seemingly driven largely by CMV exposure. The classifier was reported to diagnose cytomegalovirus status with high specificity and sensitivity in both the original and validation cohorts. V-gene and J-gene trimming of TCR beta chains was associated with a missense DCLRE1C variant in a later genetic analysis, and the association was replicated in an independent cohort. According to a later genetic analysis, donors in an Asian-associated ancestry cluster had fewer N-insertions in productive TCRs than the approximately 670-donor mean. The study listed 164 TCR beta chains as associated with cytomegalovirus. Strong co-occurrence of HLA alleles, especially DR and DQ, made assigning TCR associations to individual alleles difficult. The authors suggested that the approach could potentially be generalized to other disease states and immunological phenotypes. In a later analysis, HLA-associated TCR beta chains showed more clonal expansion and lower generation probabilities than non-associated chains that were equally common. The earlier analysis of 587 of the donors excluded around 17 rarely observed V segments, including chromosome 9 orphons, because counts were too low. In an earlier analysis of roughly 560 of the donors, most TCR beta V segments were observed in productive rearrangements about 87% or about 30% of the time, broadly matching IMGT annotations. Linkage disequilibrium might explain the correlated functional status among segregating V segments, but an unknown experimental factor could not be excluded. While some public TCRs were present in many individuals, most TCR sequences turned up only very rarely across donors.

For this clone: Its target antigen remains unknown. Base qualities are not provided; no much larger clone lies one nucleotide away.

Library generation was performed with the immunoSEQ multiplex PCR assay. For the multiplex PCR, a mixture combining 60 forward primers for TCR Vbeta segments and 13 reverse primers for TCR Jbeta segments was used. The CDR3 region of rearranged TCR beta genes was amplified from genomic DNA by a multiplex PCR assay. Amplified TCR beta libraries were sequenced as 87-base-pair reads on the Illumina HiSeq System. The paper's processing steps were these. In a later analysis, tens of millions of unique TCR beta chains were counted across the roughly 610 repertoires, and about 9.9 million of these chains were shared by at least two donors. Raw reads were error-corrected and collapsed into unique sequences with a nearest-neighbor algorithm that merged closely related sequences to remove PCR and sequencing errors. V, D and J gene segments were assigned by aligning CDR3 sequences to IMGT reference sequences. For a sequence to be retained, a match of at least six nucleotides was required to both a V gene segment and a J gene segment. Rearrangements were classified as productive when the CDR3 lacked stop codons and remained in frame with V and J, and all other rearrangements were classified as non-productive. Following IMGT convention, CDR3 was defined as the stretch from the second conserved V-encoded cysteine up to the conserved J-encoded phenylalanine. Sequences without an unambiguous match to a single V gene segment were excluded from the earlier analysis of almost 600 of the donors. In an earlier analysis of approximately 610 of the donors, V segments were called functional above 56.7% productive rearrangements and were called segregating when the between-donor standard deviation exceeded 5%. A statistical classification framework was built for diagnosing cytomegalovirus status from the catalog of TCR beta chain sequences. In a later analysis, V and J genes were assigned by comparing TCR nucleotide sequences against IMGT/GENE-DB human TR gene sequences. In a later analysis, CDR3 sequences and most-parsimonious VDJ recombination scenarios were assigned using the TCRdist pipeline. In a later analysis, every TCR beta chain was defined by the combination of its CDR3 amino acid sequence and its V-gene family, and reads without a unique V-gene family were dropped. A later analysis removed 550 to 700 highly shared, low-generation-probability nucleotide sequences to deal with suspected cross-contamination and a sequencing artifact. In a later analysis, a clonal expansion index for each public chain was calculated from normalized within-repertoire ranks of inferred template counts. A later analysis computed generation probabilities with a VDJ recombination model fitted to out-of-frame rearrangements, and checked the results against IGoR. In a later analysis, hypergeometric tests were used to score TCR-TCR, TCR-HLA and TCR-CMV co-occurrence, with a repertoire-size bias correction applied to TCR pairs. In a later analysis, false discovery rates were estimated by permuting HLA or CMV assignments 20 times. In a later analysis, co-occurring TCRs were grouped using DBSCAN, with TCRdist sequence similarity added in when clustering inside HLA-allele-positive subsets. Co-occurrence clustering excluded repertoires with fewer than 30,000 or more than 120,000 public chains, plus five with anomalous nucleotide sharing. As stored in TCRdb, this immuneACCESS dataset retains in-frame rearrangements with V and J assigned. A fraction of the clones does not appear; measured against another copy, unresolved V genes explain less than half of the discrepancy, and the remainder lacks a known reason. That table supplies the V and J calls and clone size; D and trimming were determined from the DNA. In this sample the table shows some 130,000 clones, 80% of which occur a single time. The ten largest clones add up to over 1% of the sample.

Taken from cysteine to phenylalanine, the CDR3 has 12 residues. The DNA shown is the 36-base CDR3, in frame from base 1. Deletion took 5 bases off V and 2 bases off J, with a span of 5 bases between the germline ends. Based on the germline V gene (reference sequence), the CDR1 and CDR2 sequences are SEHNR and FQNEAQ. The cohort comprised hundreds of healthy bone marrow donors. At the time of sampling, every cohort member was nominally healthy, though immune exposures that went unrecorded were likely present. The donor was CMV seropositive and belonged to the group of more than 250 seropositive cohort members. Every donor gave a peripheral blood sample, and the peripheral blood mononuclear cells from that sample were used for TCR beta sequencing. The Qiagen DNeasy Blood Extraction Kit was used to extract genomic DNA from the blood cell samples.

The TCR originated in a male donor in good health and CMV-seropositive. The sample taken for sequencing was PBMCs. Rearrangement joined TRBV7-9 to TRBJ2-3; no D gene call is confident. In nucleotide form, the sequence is TGTGCCAGCAGCCGGTACACAGATACGCAGTATTTT. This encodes CASSRYTDTQYF.